The 18 T cell receptor beta chains below were found in one sample sequenced in a study of shared clonotypes between healthy human individuals. Using immunoSEQ multiplex PCR, the repertoire was profiled, and TCRdb retains in-frame clones only, with some absent. The sample shows 2 million to 2.5 million clones, roughly 93% of them seen only once. The material sequenced was naive CD4+ T cells from PBMCs. The subset denotes: CD45RA+ positively selected. The receptors originated from a man between 18 and 29 years old in good health. Some clones in this sample may be carry-over from other donors' samples.

V gene TRBV2 combines with J gene TRBJ1-3; 8 bases are a match to TRBD1. V gave up 5 bases and J gave up 1 base; unmatched junction bases: 1. Germline V gene sequence: CDR1 SNHLY, CDR2 FYNNEI. This CDR3 has 14 residues. CDR3: CASSRDRSGNTIYF. DNA of the CDR3: TGTGCCAGCAGTCGGGACAGGTCTGGAAACACCATATATTTT.

The V call is TRBV5-6, the J call TRBJ2-1, with D maybe TRBD2 (5 bases). This CDR3 has 15 amino acids. Trimming took off 0 bases at V and 9 bases at J, with 16 bases between the two ends. Germline-derived CDR1 and CDR2 are SGHDT and YYEEEE. This CDR3 reads CASSLESGRRREQFF. In DNA, the CDR3 is TGTGCCAGCAGCTTGGAGAGCGGCCGCCGCCGTGAGCAGTTCTTC.

The chain has TRBV9 and TRBJ2-1, with 13 bases aligning to TRBD2. The CDR3 totals 18 residues. The V gene end was trimmed by 3 bases and the J gene end by 9 bases; junction bases not matched to a gene: 15. Germline values: CDR1 SGDLS, CDR2 YYNGEE. CDR3 in amino acids: CASSETGTSGTIGSEQFF. The CDR3 bases are TGTGCCAGCAGCGAAACCGGGACTAGCGGGACCATAGGCAGTGAGCAGTTCTTC.

This clone came up once. This same CDR3 is encoded by further DNA sequences in the sample. The chain employs TRBV7-3 and TRBJ2-2; no reliable D call. The CDR3 sequence is 12 residues long. The V gene lost 4 bases and the J gene lost 6 bases, with 6 bases spanning the gap. The germline V gene has CDR1 SGHTA and CDR2 FQGTGA. As DNA, the CDR3 is TGTGCCAGCAGCTCCCCGGCCGGGGAGCTGTTTTTT. As protein: CASSSPAGELFF.

This clone is a singleton in its sample. In the same sample, other DNA sequences code for this CDR3. The chain joins TRBV18 to TRBJ2-7, with D possibly being TRBD1 (5 bases). V was trimmed by 1 base and J by 0 bases, leaving 10 bases between them. The germline gives CDR1 KGHSH, CDR2 LQKENI. The CDR3 has 15 residues. CDR3: CASSPQSGASYEQYF. CDR3 coding DNA: TGTGCCAGCTCACCACAGTCTGGGGCCTCCTACGAGCAGTACTTC.

This clone was seen only a few times. The chain employs TRBV6-1 and TRBJ1-1; the D is unclear. This CDR3 has 13 amino acids. V shed 6 bases and J shed 6 bases, with 14 bases lying between them. Germline V gene lookup returns CDR1 MNHNS and CDR2 SASEGT. The CDR3 bases are TGTGCCAGCAGCCACCGCAATTTGGCTGAAGCTTTCTTT. It encodes CASSHRNLAEAFF.

In the case of this clone: The sample holds other DNA sequences that translate to the same CDR3. The rearrangement joins TRBV7-6 to TRBJ2-3; 12 bases fit TRBD2. The length of the CDR3 is 15 residues. CDR1 and CDR2 from the germline V gene are SGHVS and FNYEAQ. The ends lost 1 base at V and 4 bases at J; junction bases unmatched: 0. The CDR3, as DNA: TGTGCCAGCAGCTTAGGACTAGCGGGAGCAGATACGCAGTATTTT. Residues: CASSLGLAGADTQYF. The variable domain in full, completed from reference TRBV7-6 and TRBJ2-3, reads GAGVSQSPRYKVTKRGQDVALRCDPISGHVSLYWYRQALGQGPEFLTYFNYEAQQDKSGLPNDRFSAERPEGSISTLTIQRTEQRDSAMYRCASSLGLAGADTQYFGPGTRLTVL.

The chain joins TRBV6-5 to TRBJ2-4, with unresolved D. This CDR3 is built from 14 residues. Trimming cost V 5 bases and J 0 bases, with 8 bases left between them. Germline values: CDR1 MNHEY, CDR2 SVGAGI. As DNA, the CDR3 is TGTGCCAGCAGTAGGTACTCAGCCAAAAACATTCAGTACTTC. It encodes CASSRYSAKNIQYF.

The chain employs TRBV15 and TRBJ2-1; the D gene is possibly TRBD2 (6 bases). The CDR3 loop spans 16 amino acids. Germline loops: CDR1 LNHNV, CDR2 YYDKDF (reference sequence). V shed 3 bases and J shed 1 base, with 13 bases lying between them. In nucleotides, the CDR3 is TGTGCCACCAGCAGGTGGGGGACTGGATCCTACAATGAGCAGTTCTTC. Amino acid sequence: CATSRWGTGSYNEQFF.

The V and J genes are TRBV7-2 and TRBJ2-7; the D gene is possibly TRBD2 (5 bases). CDR3 size: 15 residues. Trimming stripped 4 bases from V and 3 bases from J, with 16 bases between. CDR1 is SGHTA, CDR2 FQGNSA, per germline. CDR3 in DNA: TGTGCCAGCAGCTACGACCGGACTCAGGTCTACGAGCAGTACTTC. It encodes CASSYDRTQVYEQYF.

The rearrangement uses TRBV5-1 and TRBJ2-2; a possible D gene is TRBD1 (6 bases). CDR3 length: 15 amino acids. Germline V gene lookup returns CDR1 SGHRS and CDR2 YFSETQ. Deletions cut 5 bases from V and 0 bases from J, with 11 bases between. The chain's CDR3 is CASSRQAANTGELFF. The CDR3 DNA reads TGCGCCAGCAGTCGACAGGCCGCGAACACCGGGGAGCTGTTTTTT.

This rearrangement joins TRBV10-3 to TRBJ2-7, with 7 bases fitting TRBD1. Germline trimming cut 6 bases from V and 2 bases from J; bases unmatched to any gene: 10. Germline CDR1 reads ENHRY; CDR2 reads SYGVKD. This CDR3 has 15 amino acids. The CDR3 loop is CAISEDRFLAYEQYF. Here the CDR3 DNA reads TGTGCCATCAGCGAGGACAGGTTCCTGGCCTACGAGCAGTACTTC.

This clone was counted a few times. This sequence joins TRBV4-2 and TRBJ2-7; 7 bases are shared with TRBD2. The germline V gene encodes CDR1 LGHNA and CDR2 YNFKEQ. The V and J ends lost 4 bases and 2 bases, in that order; junction bases with no gene match: 8. CDR3 size: 15 residues. The CDR3 sequence: CASSRDRGSPYEQYF. DNA of the CDR3: TGTGCCAGCAGCCGGGACCGCGGGAGCCCCTACGAGCAGTACTTC.

The V gene is TRBV5-1, the J gene TRBJ2-5; D assignment may be TRBD1 or TRBD2 (5 bases each). Trimming removed 0 bases from V and 4 bases from J, with 10 bases in between. This CDR3 spans 14 amino acids. Germline V gene lookup returns CDR1 SGHRS and CDR2 YFSETQ. This CDR3 is CASSLVPGAETQYF. CDR3 in DNA: TGCGCCAGCAGCTTGGTCCCCGGGGCAGAGACCCAGTACTTC.

This chain connects TRBV6-4 to TRBJ1-1, with a tentative D call TRBD1 (5 bases). This CDR3 has 14 amino acids. V lost 2 bases and J 10 bases, leaving 17 bases between the germline ends. Germline loops: CDR1 MRHNA, CDR2 SNTAGT. CDR3 nucleotide sequence: TGTGCCAGCAGTGACGGAATCGGGGCGGGTGTAGCTTTCTTT. Translating it yields CASSDGIGAGVAFF.

In this sample, this clone turned up once. The chain joins TRBV7-3 to TRBJ1-3; TRBD1 is a possible D gene (5 bases). Germline assignment: CDR1 SGHTA and CDR2 FQGTGA. The CDR3 has 16 residues. The V end was cut by 4 bases, the J end by 2 bases, with 15 bases between. As DNA, the CDR3 is TGTGCCAGCAGCTCCCCCGCGGGGGGGGCTGGAAACACCATATATTTT. Translated, it gives CASSSPAGGAGNTIYF. The variable domain in full, completed from reference TRBV7-3 and TRBJ1-3, reads GAGVSQTPSNKVTEKGKYVELRCDPISGHTALYWYRQSLGQGPEFLIYFQGTGAADDSGLPNDRFFAVRPEGSVSTLKIQRTERGDSAVYLCASSSPAGGAGNTIYFGEGSWLTVV.

The gene calls are TRBV18 and TRBJ1-4; TRBD1 might be the D (5 bases). This CDR3 region has 15 residues. Germline V gene lookup returns CDR1 KGHSH and CDR2 LQKENI. V was cut by 2 bases and J by 7 bases, with 14 bases left in between. The CDR3 spells CASSPVALGGEKLFF. The CDR3 DNA follows: TGTGCCAGCTCACCAGTGGCGCTTGGGGGTGAAAAACTGTTTTTT.

The J gene is TRBJ1-5, the V gene TRBV28; 7 bases fit TRBD1. V gave up 5 bases and J gave up 3 bases; unmatched junction bases: 16. The CDR3 runs to 18 residues. Germline assignment: CDR1 MDHEN and CDR2 SYDVKM. CDR3 sequence reads: CASSLLYIDRANNQPQHF. DNA for the CDR3: TGTGCCAGCAGTCTTCTTTATATCGACAGGGCTAACAATCAGCCCCAGCATTTT.